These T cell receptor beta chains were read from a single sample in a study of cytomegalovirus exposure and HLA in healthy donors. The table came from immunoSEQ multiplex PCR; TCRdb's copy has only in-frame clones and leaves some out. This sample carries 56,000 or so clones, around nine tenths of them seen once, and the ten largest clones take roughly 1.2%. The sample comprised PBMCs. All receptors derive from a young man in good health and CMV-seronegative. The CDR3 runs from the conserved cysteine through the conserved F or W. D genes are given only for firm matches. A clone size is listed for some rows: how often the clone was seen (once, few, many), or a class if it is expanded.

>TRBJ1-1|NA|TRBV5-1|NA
CASSPQAGLAEAFF
TGCGCCAGCAGCCCACAGGCGGGGCTTGCTGAAGCTTTCTTT
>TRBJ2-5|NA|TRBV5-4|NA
CASSRGQPETQYF
TGTGCCAGCAGCCGCGGACAGCCAGAGACCCAGTACTTC
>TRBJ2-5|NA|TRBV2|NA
CASRIGLFETQYF
TGTGCCAGCAGGATCGGACTGTTCGAGACCCAGTACTTC
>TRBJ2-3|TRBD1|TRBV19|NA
CASSSPREGRDRVRADTQYF
TGTGCCAGTAGTAGTCCGCGCGAAGGGAGAGACAGGGTCCGGGCAGATACGCAGTATTTT
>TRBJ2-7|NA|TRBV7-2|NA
CASSLDGPSYEQYF
TGTGCCAGCAGCTTAGACGGTCCCTCCTACGAGCAGTACTTC
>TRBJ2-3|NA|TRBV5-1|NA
CASSPLRGPGTQYF
TGCGCCAGCAGCCCCCTCCGAGGGCCAGGTACGCAGTATTTT
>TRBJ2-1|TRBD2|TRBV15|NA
CATGGTSGSGEQFF
TGTGCCACCGGGGGGACTAGCGGGAGTGGTGAGCAGTTCTTC
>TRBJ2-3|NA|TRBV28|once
CASSRDFTDTQYF
TGTGCCAGCAGCCGGGATTTCACAGATACGCAGTATTTT
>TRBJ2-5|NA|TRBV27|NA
CASHFQGRQETQYF
TGTGCCAGCCACTTCCAGGGAAGGCAAGAGACCCAGTACTTC
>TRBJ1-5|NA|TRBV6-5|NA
CASSTDRNQPQHF
TGTGCCAGCAGCACGGACAGAAATCAGCCCCAGCATTTT
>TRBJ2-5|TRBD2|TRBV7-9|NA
CASSLRTSGETQYF
TGTGCCAGCAGCCTGCGGACTAGCGGAGAGACCCAGTACTTC
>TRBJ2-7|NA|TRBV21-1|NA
CASSLGPTGVIYEQYF
TGTGCCAGCAGCCTCGGGCCGACAGGGGTAATCTACGAGCAGTACTTC
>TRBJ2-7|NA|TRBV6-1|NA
CASRRDLLGQYF
TGTGCCAGCAGGCGGGACCTTCTCGGGCAGTACTTC
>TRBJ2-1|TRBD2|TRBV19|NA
CASTDRGAASGRTRDNEQFF
TGTGCCAGTACCGACCGGGGGGCGGCTAGCGGGAGAACCAGAGACAATGAGCAGTTCTTC
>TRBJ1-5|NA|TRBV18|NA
CASSPPGVQGRQPQHF
TGTGCCAGCTCACCTCCAGGGGTCCAGGGTCGGCAGCCCCAGCATTTT
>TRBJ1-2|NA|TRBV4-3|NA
CASSPSGVKYYGYTF
TGCGCCAGCAGCCCTTCGGGAGTCAAGTACTATGGCTACACCTTC
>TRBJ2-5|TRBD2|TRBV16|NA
CASSQLIAGVSETQYF
TGTGCCAGCAGCCAACTTATAGCGGGAGTGTCAGAGACCCAGTACTTC
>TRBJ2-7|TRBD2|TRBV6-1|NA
CASSSSGTELGEQYF
TGTGCCAGCAGTTCTAGCGGGACGGAGCTGGGGGAGCAGTACTTC
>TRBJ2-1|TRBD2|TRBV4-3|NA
CASSQVVAGYNEQFF
TGCGCCAGCAGCCAAGTTGTAGCGGGGTACAATGAGCAGTTCTTC
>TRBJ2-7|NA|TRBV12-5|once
CASGGGGSEQYF
TGTGCTAGTGGGGGCGGAGGTAGCGAGCAGTACTTC
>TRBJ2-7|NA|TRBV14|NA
CASSRLDSTYEQYF
TGTGCCAGCAGTCGTCTGGACAGTACCTACGAGCAGTACTTC
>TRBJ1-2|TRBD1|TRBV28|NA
CASSLPTGKYGYGYTF
TGTGCCAGCAGTTTACCGACAGGGAAGTACGGCTATGGCTACACCTTC